This T cell receptor beta chain was sequenced during a study of cytomegalovirus exposure and HLA in healthy donors. Study observations and caveats: The majority of TCR sequences were rare, yet some public TCRs appeared in many donors. Cytomegalovirus association was assigned to around 150 TCR beta chains. Reports credit the classifier with highly specific, highly sensitive diagnosis of cytomegalovirus status.

Trimming stripped 7 bases from V and 0 bases from J, with 12 bases between. The CDR3 totals 14 residues. Germline V CDR1 and CDR2: MDHEN, SYDVKM. Clones were sequenced by immunoSEQ multiplex PCR, and TCRdb holds only the in-frame ones, with some missing. The sample lists more than 250,000 clones; around 86% were seen once. Comment on this clone: Its cognate antigen is unknown.

The sample taken for sequencing was PBMCs. The clonotype comes from a woman under 30 in good health and CMV-seronegative. This sequence joins TRBV28 and TRBJ1-1, with D unclear. CDR3 amino acids: CASINMGVNTEAFF. The CDR3, as DNA: TGTGCCAGCATCAACATGGGAGTGAACACTGAAGCTTTCTTT.